This TCR beta chain came from a study of shared clonotypes between healthy human individuals. V gave up 5 bases and J gave up 7 bases, with 9 bases separating them. Germline V lookup: CDR1 SGHAT, CDR2 FQNNGV. This CDR3 region has 11 residues. Deep-level assay runs were performed. Using immunoSEQ multiplex PCR, the repertoire was profiled, and TCRdb retains in-frame clones only, with some absent. The sample holds about 2.1 million clones; approximately 94% are singletons and the top ten take around 1.7%. The naive CD8 subset, CD45RO-negative cells positively selected for CCR7, excluded terminally differentiated effector memory CD45RA+ cells. A note on this clone: Other DNA sequences in the sample encode the same CDR3.

Sequencing was done on a sample of naive CD8+ T cells from PBMCs. This sequence joins TRBV11-2 and TRBJ2-7; D gene ambiguous. This TCR derives from a young man in good health. Some clones in this sample may be carry-over from other donors' samples. The CDR3 reads CASSLPSEQYF. CDR3 nucleotide sequence: TGTGCCAGCAGCCTACCCAGTGAGCAGTACTTC. Full variable domain (remainder filled in from reference TRBV11-2 and TRBJ2-7): EAGVAQSPRYKIIEKRQSVAFWCNPISGHATLYWYQQILGQGPKLLIQFQNNGVVDDSQLPKDRFSAERLKGVDSTLKIQPAKLEDSAVYLCASSLPSEQYFGPGTRLTVT.